A single TCR beta chain is shown here with its context. The data belong to a study of CD8 T cells in Susac syndrome. Trimming shortened V by 7 bases and J by 5 bases, and 17 bases separated the two germline ends. CDR3 length equals 14 residues. RNA was extracted with the RNeasy kit, and a quantity of roughly 0.45 to 1 ug was reverse transcribed using random hexamers. In TCRdb, the immunoSEQ multiplex PCR reads were re-called with MiXCR into one record per CDR3 protein. The top ten hold over 0.09% of the sample, which has approximately 150,000 distinct CDR3 sequences, about 95% seen once. The sequenced sample was CD4+ T cells from PBMCs. The gene calls are TRBV12-3 or TRBV12-4 and TRBJ1-2, with D tentatively TRBD1 (6 bases). This receptor was identified in a human donor with multiple sclerosis. This chain's CDR3 is CASNIRGALYGYTF. CDR3 sequence (DNA): TGTGCCAGCAACATTCGGGGGGCCCTATATGGCTACACCTTC.